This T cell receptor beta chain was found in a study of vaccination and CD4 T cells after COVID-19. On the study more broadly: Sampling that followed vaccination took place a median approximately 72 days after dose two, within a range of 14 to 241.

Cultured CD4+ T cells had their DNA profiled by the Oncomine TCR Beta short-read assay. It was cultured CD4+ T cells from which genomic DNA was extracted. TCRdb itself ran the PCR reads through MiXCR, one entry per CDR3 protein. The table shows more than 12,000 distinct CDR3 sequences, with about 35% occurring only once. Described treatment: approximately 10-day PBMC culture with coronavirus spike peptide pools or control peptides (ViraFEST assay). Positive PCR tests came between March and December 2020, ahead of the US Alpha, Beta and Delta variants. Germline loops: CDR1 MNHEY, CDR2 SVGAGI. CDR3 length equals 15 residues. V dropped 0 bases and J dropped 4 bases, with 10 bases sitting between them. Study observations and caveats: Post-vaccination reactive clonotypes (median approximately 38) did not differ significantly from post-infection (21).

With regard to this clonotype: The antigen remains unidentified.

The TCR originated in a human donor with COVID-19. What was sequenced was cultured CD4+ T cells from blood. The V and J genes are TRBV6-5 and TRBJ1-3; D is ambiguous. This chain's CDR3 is CASSYSSPIGNTIYF. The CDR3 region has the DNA TGTGCCAGCAGTTACTCATCCCCAATCGGAAACACCATATATTTT.